The 18 T cell receptor beta chains reported below all come from one sample, sequenced in a study of CD8 T cells in Susac syndrome (dated by TCRdb to between 2018 and 2021). Receptor amplification or capture employed the immunoSEQ multiplex PCR assay. RNA was extracted using the RNeasy kit, and roughly 0.45 to 1 ug of the RNA was reverse transcribed with random hexamers. TCRdb's own reprocessing of the public reads used fastp at Q25 and MiXCR and kept productive beta chains. Under each unique CDR3 protein, matching rows form one entry showing the most common genes and DNA. This sample has hundreds of thousands of distinct CDR3 sequences in its table, and 70% to 90% of those were observed once. The ten largest make up over 0.09% of the sample. Sequenced sample: CD8+ T cells from PBMCs. All receptors come from a human donor with multiple sclerosis.

The chain carries TRBV15 and TRBJ2-5, with D perhaps matching TRBD2 (6 bases). V lost 4 bases and J lost 4, with 16 bases in between. The V gene's germline CDR1 is LNHNV and CDR2 YYDKDF (reference sequence). There are 15 residues in the CDR3. The chain's CDR3 is CATSTRRVFSETQYF. The DNA for the CDR3 is TGTGCCACCAGCACGAGGAGGGTGTTTTCAGAGACCCAGTACTTC.

The chain is built from TRBV6-4 and TRBJ2-1; D is undetermined. This CDR3 is 15 amino acids long. V lost 1 base and J lost 5, with 12 bases in between. CDR1 and CDR2 from the germline V gene are MRHNA and SNTAGT. As DNA, the CDR3 is TGTGCCAGCAGTGACTGGGGAAATACGAACAATGAGCAGTTCTTC. The encoded protein is CASSDWGNTNNEQFF.

The chain joins TRBV5-6 to TRBJ2-3, with 9 bases identical to TRBD2. Per the germline V gene, CDR1 is SGHDT and CDR2 is YYEEEE. The CDR3 extends over 14 amino acids. The trim removed 2 bases at V and 6 bases at J, leaving 4 bases unmatched. CDR3 coding DNA: TGTGCCAGCAGCTTTAGCGGGAGTGGGGATACGCAGTATTTT. Encoded protein: CASSFSGSGDTQYF.

The chain links TRBV28 to TRBJ2-6; D gene unclear. This CDR3 is built from 16 residues. Germline V gene sequence: CDR1 MDHEN, CDR2 SYDVKM. V dropped 4 bases and J dropped 1 base, with 11 bases sitting between them. This CDR3 is CASSSDGLSGANVLTF. The DNA for the CDR3 is TGTGCCAGCAGTTCCGACGGTTTATCTGGGGCCAACGTCCTGACTTTC. The variable domain in full, completed from reference TRBV28 and TRBJ2-6, reads DVKVTQSSRYLVKRTGEKVFLECVQDMDHENMFWYRQDPGLGLRLIYFSYDVKMKEKGDIPEGYSVSREKKERFSLILESASTNQTSMYLCASSSDGLSGANVLTFGAGSRLTVL.

Points on this clonotype: Likely a read error: the CDR3 ends without its conserved phenylalanine or tryptophan. This chain joins TRBV27 and TRBJ1-1; tentative D call: TRBD1 (5 bases). CDR1 MNHEY and CDR2 SMNVEV come from the germline V gene (reference sequence). This CDR3 has 14 amino acids. Trimming left V 4 bases short and J 6 bases short, with 15 bases between. CDR3 sequence reads: CASSWVGGEAEAFL. The CDR3, as DNA: TGTGCCAGCAGTTGGGTAGGAGGGGAAGCTGAAGCTTTCCTT.

This clonotype was detected only once. This chain joins TRBV28 and TRBJ2-1; 7 positions agree with TRBD1. V lost 5 bases, J lost 10 bases, and 20 bases stayed unmatched. CDR3 length equals 17 residues. Germline V gene data show CDR1 as MDHEN and CDR2 as SYDVKM. The CDR3 reads CASSRTLRGSEGAEQFF. The CDR3 nucleotides are TGTGCCAGCAGTAGGACCCTTAGGGGCTCCGAGGGGGCCGAGCAGTTCTTC.

CDR3 residues: CASSSGLAGDDEQFF. Here the CDR3 DNA reads TGTGCCAGCTCCTCGGGGCTAGCGGGAGACGATGAGCAGTTCTTC. The chain is built from TRBV27 and TRBJ2-1, with 10 bases matching TRBD2. CDR1 and CDR2 from the germline V gene are MNHEY and SMNVEV (reference sequence). Losses at the gene ends were 8 bases for V and 8 bases for J; bases not matched to a gene: 12. The CDR3 is 15 amino acids.

The gene calls are TRBV27 and TRBJ2-1, with TRBD1 matching over 8 bases. This CDR3 region has 15 residues. The V gene end was trimmed by 3 bases and the J gene end by 1 base; junction bases not matched to a gene: 2. The V gene's germline CDR1 is MNHEY and CDR2 SMNVEV (reference sequence). CDR3 in amino acids: CASSLYRGSYNEQFF. The CDR3 DNA reads TGTGCCAGCAGTTTGTACAGGGGGTCCTACAATGAGCAGTTCTTC.

The V call is TRBV11-1, the J call TRBJ2-7; D is tentatively TRBD1 or TRBD2 (5 bases each). Trimming took off 8 bases at V and 0 bases at J, with 20 bases between the two ends. The CDR3 totals 16 residues. CDR1 is SGHAT and CDR2 is FQDESV in the germline V gene (reference sequence). The CDR3 loop is CASSLRRGAASYEQYF. The CDR3 DNA reads as TGTGCCAGCTCCCTCCGCCGAGGGGCAGCCTCCTACGAGCAGTACTTC.

The chain joins TRBV7-9 to TRBJ2-7, with no clear D. V was pared by 5 bases and J by 0 bases, with 8 bases between. There are 13 residues in the CDR3. Germline-derived CDR1 and CDR2 are SEHNR and FQNEAQ (reference sequence). CDR3 sequence: CASSPRASYEQYF. The CDR3 DNA is TGTGCCAGCAGCCCCCGGGCCTCCTACGAGCAGTACTTC.

The gene calls are TRBV28 and TRBJ1-5; no reliable D call. CDR3 length: 16 amino acids. Germline-derived CDR1 and CDR2 are MDHEN and SYDVKM. The V end lost 3 bases, the J end lost 1 base, and 13 bases lay between the germline ends. The CDR3 sequence is CASSFAADGSNQPQHF. CDR3 DNA sequence: TGTGCCAGCAGTTTCGCCGCGGACGGAAGCAATCAGCCCCAGCATTTT.

The gene calls are TRBV14 and TRBJ1-3; 9 bases are a match to TRBD1. Unmatched junction bases numbered 11, after V lost 0 bases and J lost 8 bases. The CDR3 is 17 amino acids. Germline values: CDR1 SGHDN, CDR2 FVKESK. The CDR3 loop reads CASSQDLGQGSSDTIYF. In DNA, the CDR3 is TGTGCCAGCAGCCAAGACCTGGGACAGGGATCATCGGACACCATATATTTT.

The chain recombines TRBV28 with TRBJ1-1, with D possibly matching TRBD1 (5 bases). V lost 6 bases and J lost 7, with 18 bases in between. There are 14 residues in the CDR3. Germline V gene sequence: CDR1 MDHEN, CDR2 SYDVKM. The CDR3 sequence: CASSRPGSGGEAFF. The CDR3 DNA reads TGTGCCAGCAGCCGCCCGGGGTCGGGGGGTGAAGCTTTCTTT.

This clonotype was counted a few times. The rearrangement joins TRBV12-3 or TRBV12-4 to TRBJ2-7, with 10 bases identical to TRBD2. Unmatched junction bases numbered 5, after V lost 7 bases and J lost 2 bases. CDR3 length equals 14 residues. This CDR3 reads CASTKTSGPYEQYF. The CDR3, as DNA: TGTGCCAGCACCAAGACTAGCGGGCCCTACGAGCAGTACTTC.

The rearrangement uses TRBV20-1 and TRBJ2-3; TRBD1 aligns across 11 bases. The CDR3 is 14 amino acids. CDR1 and CDR2 from the germline V gene are DFQATT and SNEGSKA (reference sequence). The J segment lost 6 bases and the V segment lost 0 bases, leaving 2 bases of the junction unmatched. The DNA of the CDR3 is TGCAGTGCTAGAGAGGACAGGGGGCCGGATACGCAGTATTTT. This gives the protein CSAREDRGPDTQYF.

The chain links TRBV5-5 to TRBJ2-7; D is ambiguous. Trimming removed 0 bases from V and 6 bases from J, with 10 bases in between. Germline-derived CDR1 and CDR2 are SGHKS and YYEKEE (reference sequence). CDR3 length equals 13 residues. Here the CDR3 DNA reads TGTGCCAGCAGCTTGGGGGTCTTGCTCGAGCAGTACTTC. Its protein is CASSLGVLLEQYF. Combining the CDR3 with reference TRBV5-5 and TRBJ2-7 gives the whole variable domain DAGVTQSPTHLIKTRGQQVTLRCSPISGHKSVSWYQQVLGQGPQFIFQYYEKEERGRGNFPDRFSARQFPNYSSELNVNALLLGDSALYLCASSLGVLLEQYFGPGTRLTVT.

This clonotype was seen a handful of times. J is TRBJ2-1 and V is TRBV25-1; the D gene is possibly TRBD2 (5 bases). This CDR3 contains 13 residues. Trimming took 5 bases from V and 5 from J, leaving 10 bases between them. Germline lookup yields CDR1 MGHDK and CDR2 SYGVNS. CDR3 residues: CASSLAGHNEQFF. For the CDR3, the DNA is TGTGCCAGCAGTCTAGCCGGCCACAATGAGCAGTTCTTC. The full variable domain, rest sourced from reference TRBV25-1 and TRBJ2-1, is EADIYQTPRYLVIGTGKKITLECSQTMGHDKMYWYQQDPGMELHLIHYSYGVNSTEKGDLSSESTVSRIRTEHFPLTLESARPSHTSQYLCASSLAGHNEQFFGPGTRLTVL.

The chain combines TRBV7-9 with TRBJ1-3; a possible D gene is TRBD1 (6 bases). Trimming cost V 5 bases and J 3 bases, with 14 bases left between them. The CDR3 is 15 residues long. Germline lookup yields CDR1 SEHNR and CDR2 FQNEAQ (reference sequence). CDR3 bases: TGTGCCAGCAGCCTAGGGGGGCTCGGTGGAAACACCATATATTTT. Encoded protein: CASSLGGLGGNTIYF.